What follows describes a single TCR beta chain. Original methodology: Amplification with reference gene primers provided the estimates of nucleated cell counts. Sequencing used immunoSEQ multiplex PCR; TCRdb keeps in-frame clones, though not all of them. The V and J calls and the clone size are those of that table, but D and trimming were determined from the DNA. The data contain a few hundred thousand clones, about 86% of them singletons. Those who participated ranged in age from roughly 18 to 100 years and resided in around 22 US areas. Self-reported history from a screening survey and questionnaire set each donor's cohort. The data stem from a study of blood T cell repertoires in COVID-19. Study context: Samples of COVID-19 (acute and convalescent) were obtained from the United States, Italy and Spain.

Germline assignment: CDR1 SGHTA and CDR2 FQGNSA. The V end lost 5 bases, the J end lost 5 bases, and 12 bases lay between the germline ends. This CDR3 comprises 13 residues. The sample was PBMCs or T cells enriched from blood (not recorded which). The gene calls are TRBV7-2 and TRBJ1-1; D perhaps matches TRBD1 (5 bases). The receptor was isolated from a man aged 50-60 years who had recovered from COVID-19. The CDR3 DNA reads as TGTGCCAGCAGCCCCTCCCAGGGAACTGAAGCTTTCTTT. It translates to CASSPSQGTEAFF. Using reference TRBV7-2 and TRBJ1-1 for the parts outside the CDR3, the full variable domain is GAGVSQSPSNKVTEKGKDVELRCDPISGHTALYWYRQSLGQGLEFLIYFQGNSAPDKSGLPSDRFSAERTGGSVSTLTIQRTQQEDSAVYLCASSPSQGTEAFFGQGTRLTVV.